This T cell receptor (beta chain) was captured in a study of OX40 agonist ivuxolimab in advanced cancers. Study-level background: Males comprised about 78% of the group, whose mean age was about 62 years (range about 20 to 90). Study results and limitations: Average numbers of expanded clones were greater in CD8+ T cells than in CD4+. Part of the nonresponder group also had normalized T-cell clonal expansion that was low.

Using immunoSEQ multiplex PCR, the repertoire was profiled, and TCRdb retains in-frame clones only, with some absent. The sample holds tens of thousands of clones, roughly 82% seen once. The CDR3 covers 15 residues. Germline V CDR1 and CDR2: MNHEY, SMNVEV (reference sequence). V was cut by 6 bases and J by 1 base, with 13 bases left in between. Comment on this clone: Its antigen is as yet unknown.

The investigators sampled blood at baseline, at cycle 4 day 1, and at cycle 7 day 1. The sample here was CD4+ or CD8+ T cells sorted from blood, taken in a trial of the OX40 agonist ivuxolimab. This chain joins TRBV27 and TRBJ1-5; weak D call: TRBD1 (5 bases). This receptor was obtained from an adult with an advanced solid tumor such as melanoma, head and neck, liver or kidney cancer. CDR3 DNA: TGTGCCAGCAGCCCGGTGGGACTGAGCAATCAGCCCCAGCATTTT. This gives the protein CASSPVGLSNQPQHF.